The 17 T cell receptor beta chains in this list originate from one sample, sequenced in a study of shared clonotypes between healthy human individuals. The data were produced by immunoSEQ multiplex PCR, yet TCRdb's version contains in-frame clones alone and is incomplete. The repertoire holds around 980,000 clones, with around 78% as singletons. The source material was memory CD4+ T cells from PBMCs. Subset indicated: CD45RA-negative fraction. All receptors derive from a man aged 18 to 29 in good health. Some clones in this sample may be carry-over from other donors' samples.

The chain's CDR3 is CSVRWRGHYNEQFF. CDR3 nucleotide sequence: TGCAGCGTTCGATGGCGGGGGCACTACAATGAGCAGTTCTTC. This chain uses TRBV29-1 with TRBJ2-1; D may be TRBD2 (7 bases). Trimming removed 5 bases from V and 3 bases from J, with 14 bases in between. CDR3 length: 14 amino acids. Germline V gene lookup returns CDR1 SQVTM and CDR2 ANQGSEA.

This chain joins TRBV12-5 and TRBJ2-7; D might be TRBD1 (5 bases). The V end was cut by 1 base, the J end by 6 bases, with 19 bases between. Germline CDR1 is LGHNT and CDR2 is FRNRAP. The CDR3 is made up of 16 amino acids. The CDR3 sequence is CASGLGNPREKGEQYF. The CDR3, as DNA: TGTGCTAGTGGTTTGGGCAATCCCAGGGAAAAGGGCGAGCAGTACTTC.

Concerning this clone itself: The same CDR3 is also encoded by other DNA sequences in this sample. The rearrangement links TRBV7-9 to TRBJ2-7, with 8 bases aligning to TRBD1. The V and J ends lost 1 base and 7 bases, in that order; junction bases with no gene match: 9. The V gene's germline CDR1 is SEHNR and CDR2 FQNEAQ (reference sequence). The CDR3 consists of 15 residues. The CDR3 DNA is TGTGCCAGCAGCTTAGGTCAGGGGGCTTTGGGAGAGCAGTACTTC. Encoded protein: CASSLGQGALGEQYF.

This clone was detected a few times. The rearrangement joins TRBV11-2 to TRBJ2-5; 13 bases align to TRBD2. The CDR3 is made up of 15 amino acids. CDR1 SGHAT and CDR2 FQNNGV come from the germline V gene. V dropped 6 bases and J dropped 5; count of bases not matched to a gene: 6. The CDR3 loop is CASRTSGRAGETQYF. The CDR3 DNA reads TGTGCCAGCAGAACTAGCGGGAGGGCAGGGGAGACCCAGTACTTC. Full variable domain (missing parts from reference TRBV11-2 and TRBJ2-5): EAGVAQSPRYKIIEKRQSVAFWCNPISGHATLYWYQQILGQGPKLLIQFQNNGVVDDSQLPKDRFSAERLKGVDSTLKIQPAKLEDSAVYLCASRTSGRAGETQYFGPGTRLLVL.

The chain carries TRBV28 and TRBJ2-3; no clear D. The CDR3 totals 12 residues. The V end lost 4 bases, the J end lost 4 bases, and 6 bases lay between the germline ends. The V gene's germline CDR1 is MDHEN and CDR2 SYDVKM. CDR3 residues: CASSSDPDTQYF. The CDR3 nucleotides are TGTGCCAGCAGTTCGGACCCAGATACGCAGTATTTT. The full variable domain, its missing parts supplied by reference TRBV28 and TRBJ2-3, is DVKVTQSSRYLVKRTGEKVFLECVQDMDHENMFWYRQDPGLGLRLIYFSYDVKMKEKGDIPEGYSVSREKKERFSLILESASTNQTSMYLCASSSDPDTQYFGPGTRLTVL.

This clone was seen only a few times. V usage is TRBV5-6 and J usage is TRBJ2-5; D perhaps matches TRBD1 (5 bases). Germline CDR1 SGHDT, CDR2 YYEEEE. This CDR3 has 11 amino acids. The V end was cut by 4 bases, the J end by 6 bases, with 7 bases between. This CDR3 reads CASSKGKTQYF. In DNA form, the CDR3 reads TGTGCCAGCAGCAAGGGGAAGACCCAGTACTTC.

Points on this clone: Other DNA sequences in the sample encode the same CDR3. This chain uses TRBV2 with TRBJ1-5; 11 nucleotides agree with TRBD1. The V gene end was trimmed by 6 bases and the J gene end by 6 bases; junction bases not matched to a gene: 4. Germline CDR1 SNHLY, CDR2 FYNNEI. The CDR3 runs 14 residues. CDR3 nucleotide sequence: TGTGCCAGCAGCTTGGACAGGGGGCGTCAGCCCCAGCATTTT. Translating it yields CASSLDRGRQPQHF.

As regards this clone: One base away lies a much larger clone, so this may be a sequencing read error. Other DNA sequences in this sample translate to the same CDR3. The rearrangement links TRBV7-2 to TRBJ1-2; 7 positions match TRBD1. This CDR3 contains 12 residues. The germline V gene encodes CDR1 SGHTA and CDR2 FQGNSA. J gave up 5 bases and V 4 bases, and 1 base lay outside the gene matches. In DNA, the CDR3 is TGTGCCAGCAGCTCACAGGGGTATGGCTACACCTTC. It translates to CASSSQGYGYTF. Full variable domain (rest looked up from reference TRBV7-2 and TRBJ1-2): GAGVSQSPSNKVTEKGKDVELRCDPISGHTALYWYRQSLGQGLEFLIYFQGNSAPDKSGLPSDRFSAERTGGSVSTLTIQRTQQEDSAVYLCASSSQGYGYTFGSGTRLTVV.

About this clone itself: A far larger clone is one nucleotide away, so this likely arose from a read error. No conserved phenylalanine or tryptophan is present at the end of the CDR3, so a read error is the likely explanation. The CDR3: CAWGPSRGYTS. The CDR3 nucleotides read TGTGCCTGGGGACCCTCCCGGGGCTACACCTCC. The chain couples TRBV30 to TRBJ1-2; no reliable D call. The ends were cut back, 5 bases at V and 8 bases at J, with 12 bases in the middle. The CDR3 extends over 11 amino acids. Germline V gives CDR1 GTSNPN, CDR2 SVGIG (reference sequence).

In nucleotides, the CDR3 is TGCGCCAGCAGCTTTCTGCTAGCGGGCACCGGGGAGCTGTTTTTT. Encoded protein: CASSFLLAGTGELFF. The chain recombines TRBV5-1 with TRBJ2-2; 8 nucleotides agree with TRBD2. This CDR3 is 15 amino acids long. Germline CDR1 and CDR2: SGHRS and YFSETQ. The trim removed 2 bases at V and 4 bases at J, leaving 4 bases unmatched.

The chain couples TRBV5-1 to TRBJ2-2; 7 bases match TRBD1. Germline assignment: CDR1 SGHRS and CDR2 YFSETQ. The CDR3 length is 14 residues. With 10 bases clipped from V and 1 base from J, the junction kept 7 bases outside the gene matches. The CDR3 nucleotides read TGCGCCTCAGGGGGAGATGGGAACACCGGGGAGCTGTTTTTT. Its translation is CASGGDGNTGELFF.

CDR3 DNA sequence: TGTGCCAGCAGTTTCCCCTGGACCCTCCGCGAGCAGTACTTC. This encodes CASSFPWTLREQYF. The V and J genes are TRBV28 and TRBJ2-7; D ambiguous. Germline CDR1 MDHEN, CDR2 SYDVKM. The CDR3 consists of 14 residues. Trimming cost V 3 bases and J 6 bases, with 15 bases left between them.

This clone appeared a single time. This sample also contains other DNA sequences that code for the same CDR3. The J gene is TRBJ2-5, the V gene TRBV5-1; D might be TRBD2 (6 bases). The V end was cut by 0 bases, the J end by 5 bases, with 11 bases between. Germline V gene data show CDR1 as SGHRS and CDR2 as YFSETQ. CDR3 length equals 14 residues. CDR3 in DNA: TGCGCCAGCAGCTTGGGAGCGGGCGGGGAGACCCAGTACTTC. Amino acids: CASSLGAGGETQYF.

The CDR3 nucleotides are TGCGCCAGCAGCTTGATGGGAGAGGGCACTGAAGCTTTCTTT. It codes for CASSLMGEGTEAFF. This chain connects TRBV5-1 to TRBJ1-1; D remains unclear. The CDR3 has 14 residues. V lost 1 base to trimming and J lost 4 bases, with 11 bases between them. The V gene's germline CDR1 is SGHRS and CDR2 YFSETQ.

CDR3 DNA: TGTGCCAGCTCCCTGGCGGGGAGCGATCGGAATGAGCAGTTCTTC. It yields the protein CASSLAGSDRNEQFF. This rearrangement joins TRBV28 to TRBJ2-1; the D gene is possibly TRBD2 (6 bases). Per germline, CDR1 MDHEN and CDR2 SYDVKM. Trimming removed 8 bases from V and 7 bases from J, with 21 bases in between. The CDR3 totals 15 residues. The full variable domain, rest sourced from reference TRBV28 and TRBJ2-1, is DVKVTQSSRYLVKRTGEKVFLECVQDMDHENMFWYRQDPGLGLRLIYFSYDVKMKEKGDIPEGYSVSREKKERFSLILESASTNQTSMYLCASSLAGSDRNEQFFGPGTRLTVL.

CDR3: CASTTTGFF. Written as DNA, the CDR3 is TGCGCCAGCACCACTACTGGGTTCTTC. V usage is TRBV5-1 and J usage is TRBJ2-1; the D is unclear. V lost 6 bases to trimming and J lost 15 bases, with 10 bases between them. Germline V CDR1 and CDR2: SGHRS, YFSETQ. The CDR3 totals 9 residues. Full variable domain (rest looked up from reference TRBV5-1 and TRBJ2-1): KAGVTQTPRYLIKTRGQQVTLSCSPISGHRSVSWYQQTPGQGLQFLFEYFSETQRNKGNFPGRFSGRQFSNSRSEMNVSTLELGDSALYLCASTTTGFFGPGTRLTVL.

This clone has at least ten counts. This rearrangement joins TRBV6-4 to TRBJ2-5; D may be TRBD1 or TRBD2 (5 bases each). Germline V CDR1 and CDR2: MRHNA, SNTAGT. V lost 6 bases and J lost 4, with 18 bases in between. The CDR3 length is 15 residues. The DNA of the CDR3 is TGTGCCAGCAGGGGGGATTTTGAAGGGGCAGAGACCCAGTACTTC. It specifies CASRGDFEGAETQYF.